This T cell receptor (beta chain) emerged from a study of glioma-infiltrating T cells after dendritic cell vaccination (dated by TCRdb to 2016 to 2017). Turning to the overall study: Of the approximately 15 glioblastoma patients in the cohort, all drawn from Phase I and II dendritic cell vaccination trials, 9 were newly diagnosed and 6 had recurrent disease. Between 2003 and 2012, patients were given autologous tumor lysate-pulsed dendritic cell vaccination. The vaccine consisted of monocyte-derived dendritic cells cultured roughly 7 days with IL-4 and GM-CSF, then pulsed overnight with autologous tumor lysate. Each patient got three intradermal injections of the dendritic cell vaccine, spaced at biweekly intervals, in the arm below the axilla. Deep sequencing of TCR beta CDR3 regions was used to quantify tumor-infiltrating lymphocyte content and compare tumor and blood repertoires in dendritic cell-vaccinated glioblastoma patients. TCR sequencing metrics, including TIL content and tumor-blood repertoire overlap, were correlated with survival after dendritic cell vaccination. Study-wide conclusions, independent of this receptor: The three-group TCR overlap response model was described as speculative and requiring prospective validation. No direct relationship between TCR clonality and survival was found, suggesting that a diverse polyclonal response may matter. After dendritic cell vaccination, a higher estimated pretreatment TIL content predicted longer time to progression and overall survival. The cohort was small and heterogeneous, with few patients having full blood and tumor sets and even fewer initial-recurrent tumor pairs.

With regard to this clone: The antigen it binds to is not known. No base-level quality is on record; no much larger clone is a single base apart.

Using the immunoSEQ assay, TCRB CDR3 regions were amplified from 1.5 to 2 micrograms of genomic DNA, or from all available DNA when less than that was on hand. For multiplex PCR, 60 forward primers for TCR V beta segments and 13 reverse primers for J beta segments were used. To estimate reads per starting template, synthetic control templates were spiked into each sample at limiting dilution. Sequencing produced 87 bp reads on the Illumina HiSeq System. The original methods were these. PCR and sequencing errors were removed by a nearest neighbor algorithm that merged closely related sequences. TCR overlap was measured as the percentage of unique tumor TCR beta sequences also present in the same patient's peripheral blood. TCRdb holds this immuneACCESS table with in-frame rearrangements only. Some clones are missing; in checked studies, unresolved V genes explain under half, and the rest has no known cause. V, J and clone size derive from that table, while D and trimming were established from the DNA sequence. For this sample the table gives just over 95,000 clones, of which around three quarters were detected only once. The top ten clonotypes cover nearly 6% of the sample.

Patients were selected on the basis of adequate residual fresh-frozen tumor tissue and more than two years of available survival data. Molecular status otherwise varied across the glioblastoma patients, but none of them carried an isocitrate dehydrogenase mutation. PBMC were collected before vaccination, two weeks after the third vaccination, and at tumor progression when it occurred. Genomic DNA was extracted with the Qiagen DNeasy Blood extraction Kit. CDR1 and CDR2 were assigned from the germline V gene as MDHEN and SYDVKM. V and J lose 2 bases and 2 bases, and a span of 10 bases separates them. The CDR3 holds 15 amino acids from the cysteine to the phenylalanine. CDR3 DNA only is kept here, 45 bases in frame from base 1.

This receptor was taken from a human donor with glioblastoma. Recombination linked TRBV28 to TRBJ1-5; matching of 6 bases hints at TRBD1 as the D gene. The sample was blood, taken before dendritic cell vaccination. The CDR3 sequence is CASSLMGAGNQPQHF. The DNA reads TGTGCCAGCAGTTTAATGGGGGCTGGCAATCAGCCCCAGCATTTT.